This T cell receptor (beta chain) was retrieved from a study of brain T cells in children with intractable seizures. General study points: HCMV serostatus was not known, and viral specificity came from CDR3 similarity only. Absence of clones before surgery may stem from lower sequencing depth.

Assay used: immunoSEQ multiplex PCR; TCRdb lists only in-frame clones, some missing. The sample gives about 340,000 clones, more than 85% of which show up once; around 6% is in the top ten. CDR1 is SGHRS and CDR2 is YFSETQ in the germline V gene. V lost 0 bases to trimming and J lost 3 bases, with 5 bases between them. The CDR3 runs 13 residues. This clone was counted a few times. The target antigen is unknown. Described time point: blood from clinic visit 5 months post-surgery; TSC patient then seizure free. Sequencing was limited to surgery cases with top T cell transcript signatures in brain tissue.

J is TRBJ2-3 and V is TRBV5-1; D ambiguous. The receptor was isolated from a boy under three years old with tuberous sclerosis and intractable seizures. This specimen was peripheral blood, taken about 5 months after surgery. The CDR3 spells CASSLAATDTQYF. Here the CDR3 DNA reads TGCGCCAGCAGCTTGGCCGCGACAGATACGCAGTATTTT.